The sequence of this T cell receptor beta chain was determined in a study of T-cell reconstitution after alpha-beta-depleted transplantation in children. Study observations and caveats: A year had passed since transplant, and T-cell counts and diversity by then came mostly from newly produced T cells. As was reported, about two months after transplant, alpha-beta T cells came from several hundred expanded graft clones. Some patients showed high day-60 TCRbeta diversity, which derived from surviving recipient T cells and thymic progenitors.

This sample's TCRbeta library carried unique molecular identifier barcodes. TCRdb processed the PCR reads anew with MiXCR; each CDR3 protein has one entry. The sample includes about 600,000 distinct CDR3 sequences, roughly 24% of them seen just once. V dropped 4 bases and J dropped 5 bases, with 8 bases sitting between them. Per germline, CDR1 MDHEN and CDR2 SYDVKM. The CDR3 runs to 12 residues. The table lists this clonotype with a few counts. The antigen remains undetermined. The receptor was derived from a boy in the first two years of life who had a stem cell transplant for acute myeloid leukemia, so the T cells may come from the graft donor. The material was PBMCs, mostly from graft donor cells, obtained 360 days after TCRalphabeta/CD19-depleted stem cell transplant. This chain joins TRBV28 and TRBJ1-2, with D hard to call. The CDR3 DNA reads TGTGCCAGCAGTTCGCCGGGGTATGGCTACACCTTC. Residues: CASSSPGYGYTF.